These T cell receptor beta chains were read from a single sample in a study of CD8+CD57+ T cells in acquired aplastic anemia. TCRdb called the reads again in MiXCR, with one record for every CDR3 protein. The data hold about 35,000 distinct CDR3 sequences, with around 76% observed a single time. The sample comprised sorted CD4+, CD8+, or CD8+CD57+ T cells (not recorded which) from PBMCs. The receptors originated from a human donor in good health, serving as a control. Each CDR3 is given with its conserved first and last residue. A D gene is named only where the DNA matches it firmly. Clone size is shown for a subset of rows, as once, few, many or a class of expanded clone.

D	J	size	V	CDR3	DNA
NA	TRBJ1-6	NA	TRBV20-1	CSATTGGRWTPNSPLHF	TGCAGTGCTACGACAGGAGGACGTTGGACTCCAAATTCACCCCTCCACTTT
NA	TRBJ1-6	NA	TRBV19	CASSQRGGSTTPLHF	TGTGCCAGTAGTCAACGGGGGGGGTCTACTACACCCCTCCACTTT
TRBD1	TRBJ2-5	NA	TRBV19	CASSMGTDTQETQYF	TGTGCCAGTAGTATGGGGACAGACACCCAAGAGACCCAGTACTTC
TRBD1	TRBJ1-5	NA	TRBV2	CASSPDRVSNQPQHF	TGTGCCAGCAGTCCTGACAGGGTTAGCAATCAGCCCCAGCATTTT
NA	TRBJ1-2	NA	TRBV20-1	CSATGRTNYGYTF	TGCAGTGCCACAGGGCGAACTAACTATGGCTACACCTTC
NA	TRBJ1-3	NA	TRBV7-2	CASSLERSGNTIYF	TGTGCCAGCAGCTTAGAGAGGTCTGGAAACACCATATATTTT
TRBD1	TRBJ2-7	NA	TRBV4-2	CASSFSGQTYEQYF	TGTGCCAGCAGTTTCTCGGGACAGACCTACGAGCAGTACTTC
TRBD2	TRBJ2-1	NA	TRBV11-2	CASSFRTSGGYNEQFF	TGTGCCAGCAGCTTCCGGACTAGCGGGGGCTACAATGAGCAGTTCTTC
NA	TRBJ1-1	NA	TRBV19	CASTLWGGRDTEAFF	TGTGCCAGTACTCTCTGGGGGGGGCGCGACACTGAAGCTTTCTTT
TRBD1	TRBJ1-2	NA	TRBV10-3	CAINRPGQGDYGYTF	TGTGCCATCAACAGACCGGGACAGGGAGACTATGGCTACACCTTC
NA	TRBJ1-4	NA	TRBV2	CASSEEAREKLFF	TGTGCCAGCAGTGAAGAGGCACGGGAAAAACTGTTTTTT
TRBD1	TRBJ2-5	NA	TRBV29-1	CSAGTGMETQYF	TGCAGCGCTGGGACAGGGATGGAGACCCAGTACTTC
TRBD1	TRBJ2-7	NA	TRBV15	CATSRDRDRGLEQYF	TGTGCCACCAGCAGAGACAGGGACAGGGGTCTCGAGCAGTACTTC
TRBD1	TRBJ2-1	once	TRBV25-1	CASSLQGAGEQFF	TGTGCCAGCAGTTTACAGGGGGCTGGTGAGCAGTTCTTC
TRBD1	TRBJ1-2	NA	TRBV2	CASSDPPGQGDYGYTF	TGTGCCAGCAGTGACCCCCCGGGACAGGGAGACTATGGCTACACCTTC
NA	TRBJ1-1	NA	TRBV7-2	CASSLGGETEAFF	TGTGCCAGCAGCTTAGGAGGTGAGACTGAAGCTTTCTTT
NA	TRBJ2-7	medium-sized	TRBV20-1	CSARYDGAGNLGLIYEQYF	TGCAGTGCTAGATACGATGGAGCAGGGAACCTCGGATTAATCTACGAGCAGTACTTC
TRBD1	TRBJ1-1	NA	TRBV11-2	CASSFDRDRTEAFF	TGTGCCAGCAGCTTCGACAGGGATCGGACTGAAGCTTTCTTT
TRBD1	TRBJ1-2	NA	TRBV9	CASSVGSWGQEFYGYTF	TGTGCCAGCAGCGTAGGTAGTTGGGGACAGGAGTTTTATGGCTACACCTTC
NA	TRBJ1-1	NA	TRBV20-1	CGARMAGSDTEAFF	TGCGGTGCTAGAATGGCAGGCTCGGACACTGAAGCTTTCTTT
NA	TRBJ2-5	NA	TRBV5-1	CASSLGWKETQYF	TGTGCCAGCAGCTTAGGCTGGAAAGAGACCCAGTACTTC
NA	TRBJ2-7	NA	TRBV7-9	CASRISSEQYF	TGTGCCAGCAGGATTTCCAGCGAGCAGTACTTC
NA	TRBJ1-1	NA	TRBV6-1	CASTVEGLNTEAFF	TGTGCCAGCACCGTGGAGGGTCTGAACACTGAAGCTTTCTTT
TRBD1	TRBJ2-7	NA	TRBV4-1	CASSWGTGFPEQYF	TGCGCCAGCAGCTGGGGGACAGGGTTTCCCGAGCAGTACTTC
NA	TRBJ2-7	NA	TRBV12-3/TRBV12-4	CASSLKTGSYEQYF	TGTGCCAGCAGTTTGAAGACAGGCTCCTACGAGCAGTACTTC
TRBD1	TRBJ2-2	NA	TRBV9	CASSSGQHTGELFF	TGTGCCAGCAGCTCGGGACAGCACACCGGGGAGCTGTTTTTT
TRBD1	TRBJ2-7	NA	TRBV6-1	CASSRHGQALPYEQYF	TGTGCCAGCAGCCGCCACGGACAGGCGTTACCCTACGAGCAGTACTTC
TRBD1	TRBJ2-7	NA	TRBV25-1	CASSEGTGTSYEQYF	TGTGCCAGCAGCGAGGGGACAGGAACATCCTACGAGCAGTACTTC
NA	TRBJ2-5	NA	TRBV24-1	CATSDPDRYQETQYF	TGTGCCACCAGTGACCCCGACAGGTACCAAGAGACCCAGTACTTC
NA	TRBJ2-7	NA	TRBV15	CASSLAGSTYEQYF	TGTGCCAGCAGCTTAGCCGGCAGCACCTACGAGCAGTACTTC
NA	TRBJ1-2	NA	TRBV6-1	CASKDSLVGYTF	TGTGCCAGCAAAGACAGCCTAGTTGGCTACACCTTC
NA	TRBJ1-6	NA	TRBV20-1	CSARGDSPLHF	TGCAGTGCTAGGGGCGATTCACCCCTCCACTTT
NA	TRBJ1-2	NA	TRBV2	CASSELGGQAGYTF	TGTGCCAGCAGTGAATTAGGGGGGCAGGCTGGCTACACCTTC